This T cell receptor (beta chain) was recovered during a study of T-cell memory formation after mild COVID-19 (dated by TCRdb to the early 2020s). The study in broad terms: TCR sequence clusters from the two donors were found to be largely donor specific. In a couple of donors, T-cell clones that expanded and contracted after mild COVID-19 were tracked by sequencing TCRalpha and TCRbeta repertoires over time. Two young, previously healthy adult volunteers made up the cohort, one male and one female. Overall results and qualifications from the work: The study included only a couple of mild cases, and larger cohorts that include severe cases with pre-infection samples were judged to be necessary. SARS-CoV-2 specificity was not confirmed for the second-wave clones peaking on day 37. The detection of some responding clones in pre-infection memory suggests that pre-existing cross-reactive memory T cells joined the SARS-CoV-2 response. Balanced CD4/CD8 phenotypes were observed for clones contracting from day 15 to 85, whereas a bias towards CD4+ was observed for a second wave of clones expanding from day 15 to 37. Contracting CD4+ clones appeared mostly in the CM and EM memory subsets, whereas CD8+ clones were enriched in EMRA.

The instrument given in TCRdb is Illumina NovaSeq 6000. TCRalpha and TCRbeta cDNA libraries were built by 5'RACE with constant-segment primers, adding sample barcodes and unique molecular identifiers. Trizol reagent was used to extract RNA from every sample. Libraries were amplified in two PCR steps, with a second sample barcode and Illumina TruSeq adapters added in the second step. Libraries were sequenced on an Illumina NovaSeq with 2 x 150 bp paired-end reads. The authors' analysis ran thus. With migec v1.2.7, reads were demultiplexed and then collapsed into UMI-guided consensus sequences. Using mixcr v2.1.11, UMI consensuses were aligned to TRA and TRB V and J templates and then assembled into clonotypes. Clonotypes were classified as expanded or contracted when called significant by both edgeR and NoisET, with noise models trained on biological replicates. For edgeR calls, a false discovery rate-adjusted p below 0.01 and a log2 fold-change threshold of 1 were applied. As an exploratory analysis of dynamics, PCA with hierarchical clustering was applied to max-normalized trajectories of the 1000 most abundant clonotypes. Each responding clone was given a CD4 or CD8 phenotype based on the CD4+ and CD8+ repertoires, which had been sequenced separately. TCRdb reworked the public reads: Q25 trimming with fastp, MiXCR clone assembly, productive beta chains retained. CDR3 protein sequences are deduplicated, and each keeps its most common genes and DNA. The V and J calls shown here were made by TCRdb, not taken from the authors' results. This sample gives around 420,000 distinct CDR3 sequences in total; approximately 25% of them show up just once. Around 8.8% of the sample lies in the top ten.

As concerns this clonotype: Its binding antigen is unknown. Per-nucleotide qualities are absent, and no much larger clonotype sits a single base away.

Ficoll-Paque density gradient centrifugation was used to isolate PBMCs. The sample consisted of PBMCs or a T cell subset sorted from them (not recorded which). The TCR originated in an adult woman who had mild COVID-19 (a few samples of this study predate the infection). The sample titles of this study are shuffled in the database, so cell type and time point are left out; the donor was told from shared clones.

CDR3 region: CASGGYRVHEQYF. The DNA sequence reads TGTGCCAGCGGGGGATACAGGGTCCACGAGCAGTACTTC. The rearrangement joined TRBV21-1 to TRBJ2-7; the D call TRBD1 from the table was never checked on the DNA. TRBV21-1 corresponds to a pseudogene. The CDR3 contains 13 residues, cysteine and phenylalanine counted. The read is trimmed to its CDR3 DNA, 39 bases read in frame from base 1.